The rows below give T cell receptor beta chains drawn from one sample of a study of blood T cell repertoires in COVID-19. The protocol was immunoSEQ multiplex PCR, while the TCRdb copy is restricted to in-frame clones and leaves out a portion. This repertoire shows 200,000 to 300,000 clones, around 89% found once; its top ten account for more than 3.5%. The specimen was PBMCs or T cells enriched from blood (not recorded which). Source of these receptors: a woman under 40 who had recovered from COVID-19. Each CDR3 is given without its conserved first and last residue. Rows give clone size only sometimes, using once, few, many, or a class for an expanded clone.

TRBJ1-3 | NA | TRBV9 | ASSVGGAGNTIY
TRBJ2-2 | NA | TRBV7-3 | ASSLVPENTGELF
TRBJ2-3 | NA | TRBV7-2 | ASSAGPLDTQY
TRBJ1-5 | NA | TRBV28 | ASSDRAYQPQH
TRBJ1-3 | NA | TRBV30 | AWRWPPGNTIY
TRBJ1-2 | NA | TRBV7-9 | ASSLGWGDYGYT
TRBJ1-5 | NA | TRBV6-5 | ASRGGGGNQPQH
TRBJ1-1 | NA | TRBV7-3 | ASSRGRETEAF
TRBJ1-1 | NA | TRBV9 | ASSRQGSEAF
TRBJ2-7 | NA | TRBV5-1 | ASSGTGGVYEQY
TRBJ2-1 | NA | TRBV5-1 | ASSSGGNEQF
TRBJ1-5 | NA | TRBV30 | AWNTGVQPQH
TRBJ1-5 | NA | TRBV5-8 | ASSFSQNQPQH
TRBJ2-4 | NA | TRBV19 | ASTPGTVQNIQY
TRBJ1-2 | NA | TRBV9 | ASSVVLRGRPTGGYT
TRBJ1-1 | NA | TRBV28 | ASSSGQLNTEAF
TRBJ2-7 | NA | TRBV14 | ASSQVRGEGKQY
TRBJ2-7 | NA | TRBV28 | ATATRRYEQY
TRBJ2-7 | NA | TRBV5-5 | ASSNFLAGGTYEQY
TRBJ1-5 | NA | TRBV27 | ASSPNFIGGVEPYQPQH
TRBJ2-5 | once | TRBV6-1 | ASREDRGQETQY
TRBJ2-1 | NA | TRBV19 | ASSYRDISSNEQF
TRBJ2-1 | NA | TRBV7-9 | ASSPPSGGNNEQF
TRBJ1-1 | NA | TRBV11-3 | ASSLDRSGGPAF
TRBJ1-1 | NA | TRBV13 | ASSQSRDRGTTEAF
TRBJ2-5 | NA | TRBV4-3 | ASSLEGRPETQY
TRBJ1-2 | NA | TRBV5-5 | ASSLDPGQGAGYT
TRBJ2-2 | once | TRBV19 | ASSTSPGITGELF
TRBJ1-1 | NA | TRBV11-3 | ASSPSSNTEAF
TRBJ2-5 | once | TRBV18 | ASSPNSGTGPDAQETQY
TRBJ1-1 | once | TRBV24-1 | ATSAPGQNTEAF
TRBJ2-7 | NA | TRBV28 | ASSAGPSGRWSYEQY
TRBJ1-6 | few | TRBV27 | ASTKVRQAGNSPLH
TRBJ2-7 | once | TRBV7-2 | ASSSGTSGIWY
TRBJ2-7 | NA | TRBV4-2 | ASSPGQPYEQY
TRBJ1-5 | NA | TRBV15 | ATSRDSGHQPQH
TRBJ2-4 | once | TRBV5-1 | ASSSPGQMGENIQY
TRBJ1-2 | NA | TRBV18 | ASSHVDRGGYGYT
TRBJ2-2 | once | TRBV7-9 | ASSLQGVGTGELF
TRBJ2-1 | NA | TRBV27 | ASSLGTSGNNEQF
TRBJ2-7 | few | TRBV1 | TSSQDPSGPYEQY
TRBJ2-5 | NA | TRBV5-1 | ASSRLEEGVTQY
TRBJ2-1 | few | TRBV18 | ASSPRLAGVNEQF
TRBJ2-1 | NA | TRBV27 | ASSFFMSPSSYNEQF
TRBJ1-1 | NA | TRBV15 | ATSRGLTGGGNTEAF
TRBJ1-1 | NA | TRBV28 | ASSIGGSWLTEAF
TRBJ1-2 | NA | TRBV2 | ASSETGSGYT
TRBJ2-6 | once | TRBV19 | ASKETGGGSGANVLT
TRBJ1-2 | NA | TRBV7-8 | ASSFSNLGYT
TRBJ1-2 | once | TRBV3-1/TRBV3-2 | ASSQDSGRIGYT
TRBJ1-1 | NA | TRBV27 | ASSVRENTEAF
TRBJ1-3 | NA | TRBV7-9 | ASSTRTGISGNTIY
TRBJ1-2 | NA | TRBV28 | ASSLGPEIYGYT
TRBJ1-5 | NA | TRBV19 | ASTSTGSNQPQH
TRBJ2-1 | NA | TRBV5-1 | ASSLAGLAGPGRSYNEQF
TRBJ1-2 | NA | TRBV19 | ASRLGAYGYT
TRBJ1-3 | NA | TRBV11-2 | ASRPLTGRSGNTIY
TRBJ2-1 | few | TRBV28 | ASRGTGGVYNEQF
TRBJ2-3 | NA | TRBV28 | ASSIRLAGGPDTQY
TRBJ2-1 | NA | TRBV4-1 | ASSQIGTRAYNEQF